The present entry profiles one TCR beta chain with its context. Its antigen remains unidentified. The data stem from a study of cytomegalovirus exposure and HLA in healthy donors. Background on the study: The same platform was used for the 100 to 150 validation repertoires and the roughly 680 first-cohort repertoires, a later analysis reported. Study-level results: Some TCR beta chains (roughly 150 of them) were listed as cytomegalovirus-associated. The tendency of first-cohort TCR clusters to co-occur in the 120 or so validation repertoires was identified by a subsequent analysis.

Germline V gene data show CDR1 as SGHRS and CDR2 as YFSETQ. The CDR3 is made up of 14 amino acids. Trimming removed 5 bases from V and 4 bases from J; junction bases left unmatched: 5. This table comes from immunoSEQ multiplex PCR, and its TCRdb copy is limited to in-frame clones, with some not included. Of tens of thousands of clones listed, 90% to 95% are singletons. Source material: PBMCs. The chain couples TRBV5-1 to TRBJ1-2, with 10 positions matching TRBD1. This receptor was taken from a woman aged 18-29 years in good health and CMV-seronegative. The CDR3: CASRPGQGPYGYTF. CDR3 nucleotide sequence: TGCGCCAGCAGGCCGGGACAGGGGCCCTATGGCTACACCTTC.